Shown below are 8 T cell receptor beta chains from a single sample sequenced in a study of shared T cell receptors in the human thymus. The repertoire was sequenced with immunoSEQ multiplex PCR; TCRdb's copy has only in-frame clones and lacks some. The profile shows 700,000 or so clones, approximately 85% of them singletons. A further study also used this sample, focusing on human thymus T cells.

Specimen: thymocytes. The origin of the receptors is a girl under three years old with a congenital heart defect.

The chain combines TRBV7-2 with TRBJ1-1; D not resolved. Germline V gene sequence: CDR1 SGHTA, CDR2 FQGNSA. The CDR3 is 17 residues long. Between the trimmed V and J ends, which lost 1 base and 3 bases, there was a span of 18 bases. Here the CDR3 DNA reads TGTGCCAGCAGCTTAGTCGATCACCACGACTGGGACACTGAAGCTTTCTTT. Amino acid sequence: CASSLVDHHDWDTEAFF.

The gene calls are TRBV20-1 and TRBJ1-2, with D possibly matching TRBD1 (5 bases). Germline loops: CDR1 DFQATT, CDR2 SNEGSKA (reference sequence). The CDR3 is 11 amino acids. The V gene lost 5 bases and the J gene lost 4 bases, with 8 bases spanning the gap. CDR3 loop: CSAGHGYGYTF. The CDR3 nucleotides are TGCAGTGCTGGACATGGCTATGGCTACACCTTC.

This chain uses TRBV5-6 with TRBJ2-7, with unresolved D. The CDR3 has 14 amino acids. V gave up 2 bases and J gave up 2 bases, with 11 bases separating them. Germline lookup yields CDR1 SGHDT and CDR2 YYEEEE. The CDR3: CASSFGRVPYEQYF. CDR3 in DNA: TGTGCCAGCAGCTTCGGCCGGGTTCCCTACGAGCAGTACTTC. Filled out from reference TRBV5-6 and TRBJ2-7, the complete variable domain reads DAGVTQSPTHLIKTRGQQVTLRCSPKSGHDTVSWYQQALGQGPQFIFQYYEEEERQRGNFPDRFSGHQFPNYSSELNVNALLLGDSALYLCASSFGRVPYEQYFGPGTRLTVT.

The chain carries TRBV10-2 and TRBJ1-2, with D possibly matching TRBD1 (5 bases). Germline loops: CDR1 WSHSY, CDR2 SAAADI. The CDR3 length is 14 residues. V was pared by 3 bases and J by 9 bases, with 17 bases between. The CDR3 reads CASSERAGLECYTF. The CDR3 nucleotides read TGCGCCAGCAGTGAAAGAGCGGGACTAGAGTGCTACACCTTC.

This clone showed up just once. V usage is TRBV12-5 and J usage is TRBJ1-6; 11 nucleotides agree with TRBD1. From germline, CDR1 is LGHNT and CDR2 FRNRAP. V shed 9 bases, J shed 10 bases, and the junction held 8 bases outside the gene matches. The CDR3 spans 14 residues. CDR3 region: CASSRTGGGSPLHF. The CDR3 nucleotides are TGTGCTAGCTCCCGGACAGGGGGCGGCTCACCCCTCCACTTT.

The chain employs TRBV7-3 and TRBJ2-7; 8 nucleotides agree with TRBD1. V lost 5 bases, J lost 3 bases, and 12 bases stayed unmatched. The CDR3 spans 16 residues. Germline V CDR1 and CDR2: SGHTA, FQGTGA. CDR3 loop: CASSPNPGQGNYEQYF. CDR3 sequence (DNA): TGTGCCAGCAGCCCCAACCCCGGACAGGGCAACTACGAGCAGTACTTC.

The chain links TRBV7-8 to TRBJ2-7; 8 bases are shared with TRBD2. V trimming: 5 bases; J trimming: 2 bases; junction bases outside the gene matches: 8. The CDR3 extends over 15 amino acids. Germline V lookup: CDR1 SGHVS, CDR2 FQNEAQ. Written as DNA, the CDR3 is TGTGCCAGCAGCCTAACCGGGGGGGAGACCTACGAGCAGTACTTC. This sequence encodes CASSLTGGETYEQYF.

This chain uses TRBV5-6 with TRBJ2-2, with 9 nucleotides matching TRBD1. Germline V CDR1 and CDR2: SGHDT, YYEEEE. V was clipped by 4 bases and J by 6 bases; unmatched bases: 13. The CDR3 has 17 amino acids. The CDR3 sequence is CASSPRTGVPPAGELFF. The CDR3 DNA sequence: TGTGCCAGCAGCCCAAGGACAGGGGTCCCCCCGGCCGGGGAGCTGTTTTTT. Drawing the rest from reference TRBV5-6 and TRBJ2-2, the complete variable domain is DAGVTQSPTHLIKTRGQQVTLRCSPKSGHDTVSWYQQALGQGPQFIFQYYEEEERQRGNFPDRFSGHQFPNYSSELNVNALLLGDSALYLCASSPRTGVPPAGELFFGEGSRLTVL.